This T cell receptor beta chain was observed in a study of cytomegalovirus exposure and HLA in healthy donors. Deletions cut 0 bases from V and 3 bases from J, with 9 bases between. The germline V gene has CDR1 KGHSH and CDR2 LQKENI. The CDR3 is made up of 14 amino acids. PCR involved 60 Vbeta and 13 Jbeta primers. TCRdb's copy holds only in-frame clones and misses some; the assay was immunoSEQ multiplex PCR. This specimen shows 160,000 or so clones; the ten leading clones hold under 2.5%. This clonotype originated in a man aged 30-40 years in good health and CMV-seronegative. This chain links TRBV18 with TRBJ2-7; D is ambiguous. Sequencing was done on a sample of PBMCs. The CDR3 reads CASSPPGKGYEQYF. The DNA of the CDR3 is TGTGCCAGCTCACCACCGGGCAAAGGCTACGAGCAGTACTTC.